This TCR beta chain appears in the sequencing data of a study of shared clonotypes between healthy human individuals. CDR3 length equals 14 residues. Trimming left V 5 bases short and J 6 bases short, with 17 bases between. The germline CDR1 and CDR2 sequences are MNHNY and SVGAGI (reference sequence). Profiling relied on immunoSEQ multiplex PCR, and the TCRdb table lists in-frame clones only, not all of them. Here the sample spans around 2.5 million clones, roughly 93% being singletons. This TCR was recovered from a man aged 18 to 29 in good health. Some clones in this sample may be carry-over from other donors' samples. Material for sequencing was naive CD4+ T cells from PBMCs. Noted subset: CD45RA+ positively selected. The V and J genes are TRBV6-6 and TRBJ2-7; D may match TRBD1 or TRBD2 (5 bases each). CDR3 amino acids: CASSNYQGVPEQYF. As DNA, the CDR3 is TGTGCCAGCAGTAACTATCAGGGAGTTCCCGAGCAGTACTTC.